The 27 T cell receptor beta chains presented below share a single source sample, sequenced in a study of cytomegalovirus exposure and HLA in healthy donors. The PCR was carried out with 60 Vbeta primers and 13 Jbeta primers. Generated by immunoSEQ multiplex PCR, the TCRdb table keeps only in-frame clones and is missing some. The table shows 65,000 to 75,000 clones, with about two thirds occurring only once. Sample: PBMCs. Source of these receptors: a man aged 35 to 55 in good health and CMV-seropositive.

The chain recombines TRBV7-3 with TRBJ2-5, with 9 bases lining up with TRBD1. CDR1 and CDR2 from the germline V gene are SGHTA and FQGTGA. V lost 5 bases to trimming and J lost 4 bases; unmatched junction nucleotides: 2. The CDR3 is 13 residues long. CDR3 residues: CASSQDRGETQYF. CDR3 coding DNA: TGTGCCAGCAGCCAGGACAGGGGAGAGACCCAGTACTTC.

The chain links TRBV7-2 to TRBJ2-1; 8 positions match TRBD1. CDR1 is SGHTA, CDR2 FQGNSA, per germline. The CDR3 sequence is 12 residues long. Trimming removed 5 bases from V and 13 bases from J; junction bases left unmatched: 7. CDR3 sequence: CASSIDRGEQFF. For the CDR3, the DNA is TGTGCCAGCAGCATCGACAGGGGTGAACAGTTCTTC.

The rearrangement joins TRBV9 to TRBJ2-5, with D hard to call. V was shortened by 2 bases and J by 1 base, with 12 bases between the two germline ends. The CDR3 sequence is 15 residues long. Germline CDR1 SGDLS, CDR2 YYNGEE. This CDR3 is CASSVGTVGQETQYF. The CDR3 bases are TGTGCCAGCAGCGTCGGAACAGTGGGCCAAGAGACCCAGTACTTC.

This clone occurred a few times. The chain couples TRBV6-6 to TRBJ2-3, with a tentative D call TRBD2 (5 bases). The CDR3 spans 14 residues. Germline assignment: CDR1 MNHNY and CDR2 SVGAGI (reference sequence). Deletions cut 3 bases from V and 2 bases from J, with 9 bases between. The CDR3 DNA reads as TGTGCCAGCAGTTATCATGACTACACAGATACGCAGTATTTT. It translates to CASSYHDYTDTQYF.

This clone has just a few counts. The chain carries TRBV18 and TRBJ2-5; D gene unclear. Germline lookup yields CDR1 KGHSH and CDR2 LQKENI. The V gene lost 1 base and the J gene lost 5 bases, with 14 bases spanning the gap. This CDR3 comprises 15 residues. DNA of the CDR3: TGTGCCAGCTCACCACGAGGTAATTTCCAGGAGACCCAGTACTTC. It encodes CASSPRGNFQETQYF.

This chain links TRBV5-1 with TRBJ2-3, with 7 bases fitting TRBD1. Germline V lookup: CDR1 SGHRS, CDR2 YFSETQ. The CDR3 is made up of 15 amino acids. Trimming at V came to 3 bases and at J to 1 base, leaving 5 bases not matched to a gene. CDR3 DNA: TGCGCCAGCAGCTCGGGACAGCCCGGCACAGATACGCAGTATTTT. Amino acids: CASSSGQPGTDTQYF.

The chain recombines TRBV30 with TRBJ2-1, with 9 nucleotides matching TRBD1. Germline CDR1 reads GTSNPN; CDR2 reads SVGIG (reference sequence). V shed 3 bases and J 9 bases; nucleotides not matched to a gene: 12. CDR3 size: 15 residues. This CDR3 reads CAWRQTGGSRAEQFF. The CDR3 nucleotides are TGTGCCTGGAGGCAGACAGGGGGGTCTCGCGCTGAGCAGTTCTTC.

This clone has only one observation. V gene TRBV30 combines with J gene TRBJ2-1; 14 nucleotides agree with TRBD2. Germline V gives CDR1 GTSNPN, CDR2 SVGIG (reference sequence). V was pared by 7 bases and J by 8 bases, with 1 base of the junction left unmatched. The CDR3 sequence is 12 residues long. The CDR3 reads CALTSGGDEQFF. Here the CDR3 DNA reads TGTGCCTTGACTAGCGGGGGGGATGAGCAGTTCTTC.

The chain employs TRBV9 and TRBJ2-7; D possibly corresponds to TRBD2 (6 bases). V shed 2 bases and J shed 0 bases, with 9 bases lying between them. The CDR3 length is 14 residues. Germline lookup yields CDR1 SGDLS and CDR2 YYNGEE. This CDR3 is CASSVGLSSYEQYF. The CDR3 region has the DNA TGTGCCAGCAGCGTGGGACTGAGCTCCTACGAGCAGTACTTC.

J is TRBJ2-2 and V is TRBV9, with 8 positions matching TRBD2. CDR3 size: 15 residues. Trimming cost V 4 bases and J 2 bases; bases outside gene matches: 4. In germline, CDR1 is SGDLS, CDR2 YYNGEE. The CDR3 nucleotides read TGTGCCAGCAGCACAGGACTAGCCAACACCGGGGAGCTGTTTTTT. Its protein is CASSTGLANTGELFF. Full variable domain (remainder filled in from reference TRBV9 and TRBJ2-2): DSGVTQTPKHLITATGQRVTLRCSPRSGDLSVYWYQQSLDQGLQFLIQYYNGEERAKGNILERFSAQQFPDLHSELNLSSLELGDSALYFCASSTGLANTGELFFGEGSRLTVL.

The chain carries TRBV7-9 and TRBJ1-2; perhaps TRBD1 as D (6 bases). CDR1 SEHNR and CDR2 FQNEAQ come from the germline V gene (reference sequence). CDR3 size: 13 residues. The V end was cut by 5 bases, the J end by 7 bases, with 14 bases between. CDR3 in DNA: TGTGCCAGCAGCCCGTTGGGGGCGGTTGGCTACACCTTC. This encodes CASSPLGAVGYTF.

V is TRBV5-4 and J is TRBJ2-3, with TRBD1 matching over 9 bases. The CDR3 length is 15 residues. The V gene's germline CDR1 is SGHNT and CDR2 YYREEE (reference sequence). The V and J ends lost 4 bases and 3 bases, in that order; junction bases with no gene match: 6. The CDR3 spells CASSERQGGTDTQYF. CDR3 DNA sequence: TGTGCCAGCAGCGAGAGACAGGGGGGTACAGATACGCAGTATTTT.

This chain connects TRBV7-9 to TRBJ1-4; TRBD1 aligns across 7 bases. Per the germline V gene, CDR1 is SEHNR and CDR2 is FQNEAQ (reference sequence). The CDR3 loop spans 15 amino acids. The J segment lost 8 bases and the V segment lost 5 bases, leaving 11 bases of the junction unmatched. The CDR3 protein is CASSATGEVLEKLFF. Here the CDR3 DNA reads TGTGCCAGCAGCGCTACAGGGGAGGTCTTAGAAAAACTGTTTTTT.

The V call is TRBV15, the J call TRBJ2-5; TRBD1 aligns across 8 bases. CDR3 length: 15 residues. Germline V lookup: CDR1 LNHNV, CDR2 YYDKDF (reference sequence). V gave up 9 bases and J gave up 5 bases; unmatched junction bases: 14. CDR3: CATKANQGARETQYF. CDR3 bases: TGTGCCACGAAGGCTAACCAGGGGGCGCGTGAGACCCAGTACTTC.

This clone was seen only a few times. The CDR3 here is CASSMRLSETQYF. The CDR3 bases are TGTGCCAGCAGCATGCGATTGTCAGAGACCCAGTACTTC. This rearrangement joins TRBV4-2 to TRBJ2-5, with D uncertain. This CDR3 comprises 13 residues. The V end lost 5 bases, the J end lost 4 bases, and 11 bases lay between the germline ends. Germline CDR1 and CDR2: LGHNA and YNFKEQ.

The CDR3 DNA follows: TGTGCCAGCTCTCGCGACAGGACCTACAATGAGCAGTTCTTC. It codes for CASSRDRTYNEQFF. This rearrangement joins TRBV18 to TRBJ2-1; a weak D match, TRBD1 (6 bases). From germline, CDR1 is KGHSH and CDR2 LQKENI. V was clipped by 6 bases and J by 2 bases, with 11 bases between them. CDR3 size: 14 residues.

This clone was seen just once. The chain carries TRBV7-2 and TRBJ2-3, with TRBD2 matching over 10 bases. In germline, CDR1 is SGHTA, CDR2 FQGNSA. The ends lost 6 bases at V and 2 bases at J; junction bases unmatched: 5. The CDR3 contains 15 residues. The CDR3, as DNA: TGTGCCAGCAGACCCCTAGCGGGAGACACAGATACGCAGTATTTT. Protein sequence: CASRPLAGDTDTQYF.

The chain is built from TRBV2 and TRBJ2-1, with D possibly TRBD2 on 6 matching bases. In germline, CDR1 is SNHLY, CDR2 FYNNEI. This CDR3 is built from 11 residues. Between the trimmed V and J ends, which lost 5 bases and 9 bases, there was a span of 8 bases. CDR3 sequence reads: CASSLGGEQFF. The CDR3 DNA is TGTGCCAGCAGTCTGGGGGGTGAGCAGTTCTTC.

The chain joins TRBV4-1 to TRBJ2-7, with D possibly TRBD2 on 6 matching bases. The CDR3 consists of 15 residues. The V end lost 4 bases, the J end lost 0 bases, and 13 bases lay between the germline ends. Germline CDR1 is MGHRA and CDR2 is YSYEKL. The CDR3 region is CASSPGLSTSYEQYF. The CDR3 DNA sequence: TGCGCCAGCAGCCCGGGACTCTCGACCTCCTACGAGCAGTACTTC.

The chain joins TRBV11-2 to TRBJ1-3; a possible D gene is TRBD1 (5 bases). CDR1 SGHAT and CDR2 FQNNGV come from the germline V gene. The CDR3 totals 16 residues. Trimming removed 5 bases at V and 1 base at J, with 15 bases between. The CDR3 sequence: CASSLRESSSGNTIYF. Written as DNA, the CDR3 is TGTGCCAGCAGCCTCAGGGAATCTTCGTCTGGAAACACCATATATTTT.

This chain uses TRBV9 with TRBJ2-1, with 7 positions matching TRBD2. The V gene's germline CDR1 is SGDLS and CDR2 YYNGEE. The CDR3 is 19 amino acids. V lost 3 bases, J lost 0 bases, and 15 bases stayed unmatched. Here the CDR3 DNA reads TGTGCCAGCAGCGCGAGCCTAAACCCAGCGGGAAGCTCCTACAATGAGCAGTTCTTC. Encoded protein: CASSASLNPAGSSYNEQFF.

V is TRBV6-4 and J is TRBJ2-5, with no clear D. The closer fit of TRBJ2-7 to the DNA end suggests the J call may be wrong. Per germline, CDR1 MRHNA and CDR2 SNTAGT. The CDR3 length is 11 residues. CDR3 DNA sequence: TGTGCCAGCAGGGTTTCCTACGAGCAGTACTTC. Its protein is CASRVSYEQYF.

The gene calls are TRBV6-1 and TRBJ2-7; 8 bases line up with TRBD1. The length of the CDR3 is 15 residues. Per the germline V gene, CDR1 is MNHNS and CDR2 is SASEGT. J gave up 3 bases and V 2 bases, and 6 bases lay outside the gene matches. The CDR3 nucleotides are TGTGCCAGCAGTGAACCGGGACAGGTGATCTACGAGCAGTACTTC. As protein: CASSEPGQVIYEQYF.

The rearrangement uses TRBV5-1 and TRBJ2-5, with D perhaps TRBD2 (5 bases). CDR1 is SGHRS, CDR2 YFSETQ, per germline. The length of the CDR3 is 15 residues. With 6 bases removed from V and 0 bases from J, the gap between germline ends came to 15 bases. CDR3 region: CASTSGNGYQETQYF. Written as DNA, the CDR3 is TGCGCCAGCACGAGCGGAAACGGGTACCAAGAGACCCAGTACTTC.

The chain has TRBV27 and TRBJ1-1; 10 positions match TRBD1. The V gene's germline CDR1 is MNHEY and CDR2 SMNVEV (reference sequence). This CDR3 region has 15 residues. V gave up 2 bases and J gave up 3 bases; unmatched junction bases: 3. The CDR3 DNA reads TGTGCCAGCAGTTTAATCGGGACAGGGGACACTGAAGCTTTCTTT. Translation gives CASSLIGTGDTEAFF.

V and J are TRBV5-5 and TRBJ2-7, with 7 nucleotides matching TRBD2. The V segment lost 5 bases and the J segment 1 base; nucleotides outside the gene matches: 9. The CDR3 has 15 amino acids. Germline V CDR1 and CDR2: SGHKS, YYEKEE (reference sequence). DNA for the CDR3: TGTGCCAGCAGAGCGGGGATGGATTTTTCCTACGAGCAGTACTTC. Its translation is CASRAGMDFSYEQYF.

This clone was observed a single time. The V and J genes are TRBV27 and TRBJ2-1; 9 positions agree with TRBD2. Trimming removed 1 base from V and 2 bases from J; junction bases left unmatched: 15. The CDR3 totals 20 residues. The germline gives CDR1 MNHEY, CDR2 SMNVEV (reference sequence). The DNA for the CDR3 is TGTGCCAGCAGTTTATTGGGCGGGGGGGATCCGGGTACAGCCTACAATGAGCAGTTCTTC. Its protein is CASSLLGGGDPGTAYNEQFF.